This T cell receptor beta chain was observed in a study of blood T cell repertoires in COVID-19. Profiled with immunoSEQ multiplex PCR; TCRdb holds only in-frame clones, not every one. The sample includes roughly 190,000 clones, around four fifths of them seen just once. The receptor was derived from a man aged 25-45 years with active or convalescent COVID-19. Sequenced: peripheral blood.

The CDR3 loop reads CASSSSGGLETQYF. CDR3 coding DNA: TGTGCCAGCAGCTCTAGCGGGGGCCTGGAGACCCAGTACTTC. The rearrangement joins TRBV7-3 to TRBJ2-5, with 10 bases matching TRBD2. The CDR3 is 14 amino acids. J lost 5 bases, V lost 4 bases, and 4 bases had no gene match. Per the germline V gene, CDR1 is SGHTA and CDR2 is FQGTGA. Filled out from reference TRBV7-3 and TRBJ2-5, the complete variable domain reads GAGVSQTPSNKVTEKGKYVELRCDPISGHTALYWYRQSLGQGPEFLIYFQGTGAADDSGLPNDRFFAVRPEGSVSTLKIQRTERGDSAVYLCASSSSGGLETQYFGPGTRLLVL.